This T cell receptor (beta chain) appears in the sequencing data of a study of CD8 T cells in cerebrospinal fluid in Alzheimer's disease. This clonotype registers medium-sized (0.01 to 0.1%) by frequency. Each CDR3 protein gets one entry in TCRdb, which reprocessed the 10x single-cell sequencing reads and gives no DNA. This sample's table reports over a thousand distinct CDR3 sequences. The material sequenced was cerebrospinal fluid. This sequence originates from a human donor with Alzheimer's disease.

The CDR3 here is CASRKAGTGSTGELFF. The chain is built from TRBV6-5 and TRBJ2-2; the TCRdb call, TRBD1, lacks DNA for checking. Per the germline V gene, CDR1 is MNHEY and CDR2 is SVGAGI. The CDR3 extends over 16 amino acids.